This T cell receptor beta chain is from a study of T cells in tuberculosis. Study-wide results and caveats: Active tuberculosis TCR-alpha repertoires lay closer to GMM-specific TCRs than IGRA-negative controls, suggesting clonal expansion.

Germline CDR1 SGHRS, CDR2 YFSETQ. This CDR3 comprises 15 residues. V dropped 4 bases and J dropped 3; count of bases not matched to a gene: 9. Notes on this clone: As yet, its antigen is unknown.

Some clones are missing from TCRdb's copy, which holds only in-frame ones; the method was immunoSEQ multiplex PCR. The sample gives about 7,700 clones, more than 85% of which show up once; 11% is in the top ten. V gene TRBV5-1 combines with J gene TRBJ2-7; 8 bases are shared with TRBD1. The TCR sequence derives from an adult with tuberculosis. The sequencing input was PBMCs. The CDR3 sequence: CASSIGTGLFYEQYF. CDR3 DNA: TGCGCCAGCAGCATCGGGACAGGATTATTCTACGAGCAGTACTTC.